This TCR beta chain is from a study of blood T cell repertoires in COVID-19. CDR1 and CDR2 (germline): MNHNY, SVGAGI (reference sequence). After removal of 7 bases from V and 4 bases from J, the junction contained 5 bases not matched to a gene. CDR3 length equals 13 residues. Profiled with immunoSEQ multiplex PCR; TCRdb holds only in-frame clones, not every one. This table has about 250,000 clones, about four fifths appearing once. This chain connects TRBV6-6 to TRBJ2-7; 9 nucleotides agree with TRBD1. The sample taken for sequencing was peripheral blood. The TCR originated in an elderly man with acute or convalescent COVID-19. The CDR3 protein is CASIPGQGYEQYF. The CDR3 coding sequence is TGTGCCAGCATCCCGGGACAGGGATACGAGCAGTACTTC.